This TCR beta chain came from a study of human T cells and chemical hapten exposure. Specified time point: patch test 1, 2 weeks after DPC sensitization. The treatment was: therapeutic diphenylcyclopropenone sensitization with weekly scalp DPC. The CDR3 extends over 14 amino acids. The V gene end was trimmed by 6 bases and the J gene end by 4 bases; junction bases not matched to a gene: 7. CDR1 ENHRY and CDR2 SYGVKD come from the germline V gene. Original handling: Counting gave a median of approximately 96,000 TCRs per sample, with values ranging from roughly 20,000 to 750,000. Using its own MiXCR run on the RACE reads, TCRdb lists one record per CDR3 protein. The V and J calls shown here were made by TCRdb, not taken from the authors' results. The sample records nearly 350,000 distinct CDR3 sequences, about 7% being singletons.

This clonotype was sampled from a woman aged 18 to 35 with alopecia areata. Some clones in this sample may be carry-over from other donors' samples. The V call is TRBV10-3, the J call TRBJ2-7; 9 bases are shared with TRBD1. This specimen consisted of whole blood, obtained in connection with sensitization to the hapten diphenylcyclopropenone (DPC). The CDR3 bases are TGTGCCATCAGCCTTGGACAGGGGCGGTACGAGCAGTACTTC. This encodes CAISLGQGRYEQYF.